The rows below give T cell receptor beta chains drawn from one sample of a study of cytomegalovirus exposure and HLA in healthy donors. Here immunoSEQ multiplex PCR was the method, and the copy in TCRdb shows in-frame clones only, minus some. Of some 89,000 clones in the sample, roughly 85% were seen once. The sequenced sample consisted of PBMCs. The origin of the receptors is a man between 40 and 49 years old in good health and CMV-seropositive. Each CDR3 is given with its conserved first and last residue. A D gene is named only where the DNA matches it firmly.

CDR3 length	D gene	V gene	J gene	CDR3 protein
17	-	TRBV10-3	TRBJ2-7	CAISESTGMIATFEQYF
13	-	TRBV7-3	TRBJ1-2	CASSLEYRVGYTF
15	-	TRBV5-1	TRBJ2-5	CASSLSGTRQETQYF
16	-	TRBV7-3	TRBJ2-1	CASSTHGTPYYNEQFF
14	TRBD1	TRBV10-1	TRBJ2-2	CASSPDRDTGELFF
16	TRBD2	TRBV5-4	TRBJ2-5	CASSPRKRGYGETQYF
16	TRBD2	TRBV2	TRBJ2-3	CASIRTSGASTDTQYF
13	-	TRBV9	TRBJ2-7	CASSVGAGYEQYF
12	-	TRBV10-3	TRBJ1-2	CAISEREDGYTF
13	-	TRBV5-6	TRBJ1-1	CASSLERGTEAFF
14	-	TRBV5-4	TRBJ2-1	CASSLGGPYNEQFF
14	-	TRBV15	TRBJ2-5	CATSRVPGEETQYF
14	-	TRBV5-6	TRBJ1-1	CASSLSTGRTEAFF
15	TRBD1	TRBV5-1	TRBJ1-4	CASSTTGNSNEKLFF
17	-	TRBV5-8	TRBJ1-6	CASSLITATPGGSPLHF
12	TRBD1	TRBV6-1	TRBJ2-7	CASSDTGAEQYF
14	TRBD2	TRBV5-5	TRBJ2-3	CASKSGTSTDTQYF
14	-	TRBV6-6	TRBJ2-3	CASSSLDFTDTQYF
18	TRBD1	TRBV19	TRBJ2-1	CASTDGTGAWRSYNEQFF
18	TRBD1	TRBV7-3	TRBJ2-7	CASSPTRDRVYRPYEQYF
14	TRBD1	TRBV19	TRBJ1-5	CASRRQGDNQPQHF
16	TRBD1	TRBV6-5	TRBJ1-1	CASSYAYPGTGFEAFF
15	-	TRBV19	TRBJ2-2	CASRPRGNKDGELFF
15	-	TRBV6-6	TRBJ2-1	CASTTTGQLGDEQFF
16	-	TRBV5-4	-	CASSLGAASMAYEQYF
18	TRBD1	TRBV5-1	TRBJ1-1	CASSYRTSRTGANTEAFF
13	-	TRBV7-2	TRBJ1-5	CASSLGGQQPQHF
16	TRBD1	TRBV28	TRBJ1-2	CASWRTGKIANYGYTF
19	TRBD2	TRBV30	TRBJ2-7	CAWSVFGTSAIGSSYEQYF
18	TRBD2	TRBV4-1	TRBJ2-3	CASSQGAGGPSSTDTQYF
18	TRBD2	TRBV7-2	TRBJ2-4	CASSLVPLAEISKNIQYF
15	TRBD2	TRBV4-1	TRBJ2-5	CASSRGTSGGKTQYF
14	TRBD2	TRBV11-2	-	CASSPAGVPYEQYF
14	TRBD1	TRBV6-5	TRBJ1-2	CASTGQGRNYGYTF
15	-	TRBV4-1	TRBJ2-1	CASSQDFGFPNEQFF
11	-	TRBV6-6	TRBJ2-5	CVTGPQETQYF
14	-	TRBV11-3	TRBJ2-1	CASSPGLVYNEQFF
14	-	TRBV7-8	TRBJ2-5	CASSTPSVGETQYF
14	-	TRBV7-2	TRBJ2-7	CASSLIDSRYEQYF
14	TRBD1	TRBV5-1	TRBJ1-6	CASSQGTGWSPLHF